The sequence of this T cell receptor beta chain was determined in a study of blood T cells in healthy people across ages. RNA extraction gave at least 5 micrograms of total RNA per sample. A second about 6 to 11 cycle PCR used barcoded and J-beta primers. One entry per CDR3 protein, called by TCRdb with MiXCR from the 5' RACE reads. Among approximately 880,000 distinct CDR3 sequences listed, approximately 49% were seen once. Germline CDR1 is LGHNA and CDR2 is YNFKEQ. This CDR3 comprises 15 residues. V dropped 4 bases and J dropped 3 bases, with 15 bases sitting between them. The sequencing input was blood. The J gene is TRBJ1-1, the V gene TRBV4-2; D is unclear. The clonotype comes from a man aged 25-40 years in good health. The CDR3 DNA is TGTGCCAGCAGCCCCTTATTCGGGGTTTACACTGAAGCTTTCTTT. This codes for CASSPLFGVYTEAFF.